This TCR beta chain was identified in a study of cytomegalovirus exposure and HLA in healthy donors (dated by TCRdb to 2016 to 2017). Study-level background: The 670 or so repertoires of the first cohort and the roughly 120 validation repertoires were produced on the same platform, according to a later analysis. The aim of the study was to test whether cataloging public T cell receptors could identify signatures of past pathogen exposure. Along with the roughly 670-subject first cohort, a separate validation cohort of 120 different subjects was used. High-throughput TCR immunosequencing, statistical association of individual TCRs with disease status, and machine learning were combined to predict cytomegalovirus infection status.

Libraries were built with the immunoSEQ multiplex PCR assay. The original pipeline was this. To diagnose cytomegalovirus status from the catalog of TCR beta chain sequences, a statistical classification framework was built. In its TCRdb copy, this immuneACCESS table keeps in-frame sequences only and misses some clones. Where compared with another copy, unresolved V genes explain less than half of these, and the others have no known cause. V, J and clone size were drawn from that table, and D and trimming were deduced from the DNA. This sample gives roughly 280,000 clones in total; approximately 86% of them show up just once. The ten largest clonotypes hold around 1% of the sample. CDR1 and CDR2 are read off the germline V gene as SGHTA and FQGTGA. The CDR3 goes from the cysteine to the phenylalanine over 13 residues. This entry keeps only the CDR3 DNA: 39 bases, framed from base 1. V is pared back by 3 bases and J by 1 base, with 5 bases lying between the germline termini.

Donors formed part of the validation cohort, which comprised about 120 subjects and was distinct from the first cohort of under 750 subjects. Points the paper makes about the study in general: A later analysis lacked HLA typing for the validation cohort, so it scored co-occurrence in that cohort across all 120 repertoires. Three of the identified cytomegalovirus-associated TCR beta chains were confirmed in vitro to be specific for cytomegalovirus antigens. Most TCR sequences were observed very rarely across donors, whereas some public TCRs were present in many individuals. Cytomegalovirus status was reported to be diagnosed by the classifier with high specificity and sensitivity in both the original and validation cohorts. It was suggested by the authors that the approach could potentially be generalized to other disease states and immunological phenotypes. A total of roughly 160 TCR beta chains were listed by the study as associated with cytomegalovirus. Subsequent analysis determined that TCRs grouped into clusters in the first cohort also showed a tendency toward co-occurrence across the roughly 120 validation repertoires, and 94% of cluster scores exceeded 0.

Comment on this clone: Which antigen it targets is not known. Base qualities are not recorded, but no much larger clone differs from it by a single base.

The specimen sequenced was PBMCs. The sequence came from a woman younger than 30 in good health and CMV-seronegative. The receptor chain draws on TRBV7-3 and TRBJ2-3; the D gene cannot be named for sure. The nucleotide sequence is given as TGTGCCAGCAGCTTCCCTCGCACAGATACGCAGTATTTT. Its translation is CASSFPRTDTQYF.